These 6 T cell receptor beta chains originate from one sample sequenced in a study of T cells in Graves' hyperthyroidism and ophthalmopathy. Template material for amplifying TCR beta CDR3 regions consisted of RNA transcripts. The HTBI primer set drove a first-round RT-PCR of the TCR CDR3. TCRdb re-analysed the multiplex PCR reads in MiXCR, keeping a single row per CDR3 protein. The sample comprises about 840,000 distinct CDR3 sequences, roughly 37% of which are singletons, and 8.9% rests with the top ten. Sequencing input: blood. These receptors were collected from a man aged 18 to 35 with Graves' hyperthyroidism.

The chain carries TRBV7-9 and TRBJ1-2, with unresolved D. V gave up 1 base and J gave up 6 bases, with 6 bases separating them. The CDR3 has 12 residues. Germline V CDR1 and CDR2: SEHNR, FQNEAQ (reference sequence). The CDR3 is CASSLVVNGYTF. CDR3 nucleotide sequence: TGTGCCAGCAGCTTAGTAGTAAATGGCTACACCTTC.

Note on this clonotype: One base away lies a much larger clone, so this may be a sequencing read error. The chain employs TRBV10-3 and TRBJ1-3; D gene uncertain. This CDR3 contains 16 residues. Germline CDR1 and CDR2: ENHRY and SYGVKD. Deletions cut 2 bases from V and 4 bases from J, with 15 bases between. The CDR3 reads CAISEPNTLGGNTIYF. Here the CDR3 DNA reads TGTGCCATCAGTGAGCCGAACACCTTGGGAGGAAACACCATATATTTT.

The CDR3 nucleotides are TGTGCCAGCAGAGACAGGGTAGGAGCCTACGAGCAGTACTTC. This sequence encodes CASRDRVGAYEQYF. This chain links TRBV2 with TRBJ2-7, with 7 bases fitting TRBD1. In germline, CDR1 is SNHLY, CDR2 FYNNEI. The junction had 7 bases not matched to a gene; V was cut back by 6 bases and J by 2 bases. The CDR3 extends over 14 amino acids.

This clonotype was recorded many times. The chain has TRBV4-1 and TRBJ2-7, with D tentatively TRBD2 (5 bases). CDR1 MGHRA and CDR2 YSYEKL come from the germline V gene. CDR3 size: 14 residues. Between the trimmed V and J ends, which lost 1 base and 2 bases, there was a span of 9 bases. The DNA of the CDR3 is TGCGCCAGCAGCCAAGCGGAGGAAGCCTACGAGCAGTACTTC. Translation gives CASSQAEEAYEQYF.

In its sample, this clonotype was seen many times. V and J are TRBV20-1 and TRBJ1-1; TRBD1 matches 8 bases. The V segment lost 1 base and the J segment 3 bases; nucleotides outside the gene matches: 4. The CDR3 runs to 14 residues. The germline V gene encodes CDR1 DFQATT and CDR2 SNEGSKA (reference sequence). The CDR3 region is CSARGLQGDTEAFF. Here the CDR3 DNA reads TGCAGTGCTAGAGGACTACAGGGGGACACTGAAGCTTTCTTT.

This clonotype came up many times. The rearrangement links TRBV10-3 to TRBJ2-5; 12 nucleotides line up with TRBD1. J lost 2 bases, V lost 4 bases, and 2 bases had no gene match. Germline V gene lookup returns CDR1 ENHRY and CDR2 SYGVKD. This CDR3 spans 15 amino acids. The CDR3 region has the DNA TGTGCCATCAGTGGGGACAGGGGGCCGCAAGAGACCCAGTACTTC. Translating gives CAISGDRGPQETQYF.